The 8 T cell receptor beta chains reported below all come from one sample, sequenced in a study of read filtering for tumor transcriptome and immune sequencing. This library used around 400 ng RNA and molecular barcoded adaptors spanning alpha/delta and beta/gamma chains. In TCRdb, the reads were re-called with MiXCR into one record per CDR3 protein. The data hold about 46,000 distinct CDR3 sequences, with 15% to 20% observed a single time. Sequenced input: a population of CD138-negative cells sorted from bone marrow. Receptors were obtained from a donor aged 40 or older with multiple myeloma.

This sequence joins TRBV12-3 or TRBV12-4 and TRBJ1-1; no definite D call. This CDR3 region has 13 residues. The V gene lost 6 bases and the J gene lost 4 bases, with 12 bases spanning the gap. Here the CDR3 reads CASRERWSTEAFF. The CDR3 nucleotides are TGTGCCAGCAGAGAGAGATGGAGCACTGAAGCTTTCTTT.

This clonotype was counted ten times or more. The chain couples TRBV7-2 to TRBJ2-1; the match to TRBD1 covers 7 bases. J was trimmed by 6 bases and V by 1 base; bases with no gene match: 3. Germline CDR1 is SGHTA and CDR2 is FQGNSA. The CDR3 is 14 amino acids. The CDR3 DNA sequence: TGTGCCAGCAGCTTAGTCGCAGGGGGCAATGAGCAGTTCTTC. This encodes CASSLVAGGNEQFF.

This clonotype was counted at least ten times. The chain joins TRBV10-2 to TRBJ1-1; 11 bases are a match to TRBD1. Trimming removed 6 bases from V and 4 bases from J; junction bases left unmatched: 10. Germline V gene lookup returns CDR1 WSHSY and CDR2 SAAADI. The CDR3 covers 16 residues. The CDR3 region has the DNA TGCGCCAGCAGAGGTCGATTTGGGACAGGGGGCACTGAAGCTTTCTTT. Translation: CASRGRFGTGGTEAFF.

This clonotype was seen many times. The chain couples TRBV3-1 to TRBJ2-1; 8 nucleotides line up with TRBD1. The CDR3 runs 15 residues. From germline, CDR1 is LGHDT and CDR2 YNNKEL (reference sequence). After removal of 1 base from V and 8 bases from J, the junction contained 7 bases not matched to a gene. CDR3 bases: TGTGCCAGCAGCCAAGGTCTTAACAGGGGGGATGAGCAGTTCTTC. This gives the protein CASSQGLNRGDEQFF.

This clonotype was observed at least ten times. The chain couples TRBV9 to TRBJ2-1; the match to TRBD2 covers 7 bases. Per germline, CDR1 SGDLS and CDR2 YYNGEE. After removal of 6 bases from V and 2 bases from J, the junction contained 5 bases not matched to a gene. The CDR3 totals 14 residues. The CDR3 nucleotides read TGTGCCAGCAACCCTAGCGGAGCCTACAATGAGCAGTTCTTC. It codes for CASNPSGAYNEQFF. The variable domain in full, with the rest retrieved from reference TRBV9 and TRBJ2-1, is DSGVTQTPKHLITATGQRVTLRCSPRSGDLSVYWYQQSLDQGLQFLIQYYNGEERAKGNILERFSAQQFPDLHSELNLSSLELGDSALYFCASNPSGAYNEQFFGPGTRLTVL.

Points on this clonotype: This may come from a read error, since a much larger clone is one base off. The chain has TRBV29-1 and TRBJ2-1, with D perhaps being TRBD1 or TRBD2 (5 bases each). Trimming cost V 6 bases and J 6 bases, with 12 bases left between them. CDR3 size: 12 residues. Germline V gene data show CDR1 as SQVTM and CDR2 as ANQGSEA. The chain's CDR3 is CSVVPGTNEQFF. CDR3 nucleotide sequence: TGCAGCGTCGTGCCGGGGACCAATGAGCAGTTCTTC.

This clonotype is judged medium-sized. The chain links TRBV10-3 to TRBJ2-5; TRBD1 might be the D (5 bases). V lost 0 bases to trimming and J lost 2 bases, with 10 bases between them. Germline CDR1 reads ENHRY; CDR2 reads SYGVKD. The CDR3 sequence is 15 residues long. The CDR3 DNA follows: TGTGCCATCAGTGAGTCAGGACAAATGCAAGAGACCCAGTACTTC. Its translation: CAISESGQMQETQYF.

In its sample, this clonotype was seen many times. V gene TRBV6-5 combines with J gene TRBJ1-5; 7 bases line up with TRBD1. The CDR3 spans 16 residues. Germline V gene data show CDR1 as MNHEY and CDR2 as SVGAGI. V was pared by 6 bases and J by 1 base, with 9 bases of the junction left unmatched. DNA of the CDR3: TGTGCCAGCAGGACAATCCCGGGACAGAGCAATCAGCCCCAGCATTTT. Protein: CASRTIPGQSNQPQHF.